This section outlines one T cell receptor (beta chain) sequence together with its context. These data belong to a study of T cells expressing NK-cell markers. Study-level background: Eight donors were sequenced, of whom seven were HCMV-seropositive, while the remaining one was HCMV-seronegative.

Synthesis of TCR beta cDNA relied on 5'RACE template switching carrying UMIs. No DNA is given; TCRdb re-called the 5' RACE reads and lists each CDR3 protein once. The sample includes some 600,000 distinct CDR3 sequences. Sequencing input: blood T cells: a sorted CD56 or NKG2C T cell subset, CD4+ or CD8+ T cells, or bulk PBMC T cells (not recorded which). This clonotype originated in a man younger than 35 in good health.

The CDR3 sequence: CASSPGQVGQTQYF. The J gene is TRBJ2-5, the V gene TRBV6-1; there is no DNA to check the TCRdb D call of TRBD1. CDR3 length equals 14 residues. Germline CDR1 reads MNHNS; CDR2 reads SASEGT.